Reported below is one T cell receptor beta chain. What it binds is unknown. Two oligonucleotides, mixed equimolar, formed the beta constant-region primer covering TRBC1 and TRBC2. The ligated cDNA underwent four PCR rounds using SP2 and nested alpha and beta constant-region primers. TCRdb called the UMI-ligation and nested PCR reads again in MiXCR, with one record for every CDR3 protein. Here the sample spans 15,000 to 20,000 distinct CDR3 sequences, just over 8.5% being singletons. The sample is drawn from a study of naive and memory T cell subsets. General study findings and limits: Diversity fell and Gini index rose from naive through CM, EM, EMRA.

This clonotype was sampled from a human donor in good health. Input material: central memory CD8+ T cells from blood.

CDR3 sequence reads: CSARGGSGNQPQHF. The CDR3 nucleotides are TGCAGTGCTAGAGGGGGAAGTGGCAATCAGCCCCAGCATTTT. This sequence joins TRBV20-1 and TRBJ1-5; D not certain. The germline V and J ends were trimmed by 1 base and 2 bases, with 9 bases remaining between them. Germline loops: CDR1 DFQATT, CDR2 SNEGSKA (reference sequence). This CDR3 comprises 14 residues.